This T cell receptor (beta chain) was obtained from a study of CD8 T cells in Susac syndrome. Study-wide points: TCR sequencing and HLA analysis covered a relatively small number of individuals.

Random hexamers primed reverse transcription of about 0.45 to 1 ug RNA. Across 54 Vbeta and 13 Jbeta, TCR beta CDR3 was amplified with immunoSEQ multiplex PCR. TCRdb itself ran the immunoSEQ multiplex PCR reads through MiXCR, one entry per CDR3 protein. The table lists a few hundred thousand distinct CDR3 sequences, 85% to 95% of them singletons. TEMRA cells were enriched by FACS, and CD4+ and CD8+ T cells were negatively isolated. Points on this clonotype: Its antigen is as yet unknown.

The source is a human donor with multiple sclerosis. The sample consisted of CD4+ T cells from PBMCs.

For the CDR3, the DNA is TGTGCCATGCAGGGTCCAGGTATCCAGTACTTC. Protein sequence: CAMQGPGIQYF. The chain has TRBV3-1 and TRBJ2-5; perhaps TRBD1 as D (5 bases). V lost 10 bases and J 10 bases, leaving 16 bases between the germline ends. CDR1 is LGHDT, CDR2 YNNKEL, per germline (reference sequence). The CDR3 is 11 residues long.